These 3 T cell receptor beta chains came from one sample sequenced in a study of patients and donors after allogeneic stem cell transplantation. TCRdb recomputed calls from the RT-PCR reads with MiXCR, one row per CDR3 protein. The data show about 19,000 distinct CDR3 sequences, with 4.9% seen just once and roughly 39% held by the top ten. The material sequenced was blood, either unsorted or a sorted T cell fraction (not recorded which). The origin of the receptors is a human donor who was either an allogeneic HSCT recipient or a stem cell or donor lymphocyte infusion donor (not recorded which). It is not recorded whose cells these are; they may come from a transplant donor.

The chain links TRBV7-9 to TRBJ2-1; TRBD1 matches at 8 bases. CDR1 is SEHNR and CDR2 is FQNEAQ in the germline V gene (reference sequence). The junction had 8 bases not matched to a gene; V was cut back by 9 bases and J by 4 bases. The CDR3 loop spans 14 amino acids. CDR3 DNA sequence: TGTGCCAGTACGGCAGGGGGCGCATACAATGAGCAGTTCTTC. Amino acid sequence: CASTAGGAYNEQFF. Full variable domain (missing parts from reference TRBV7-9 and TRBJ2-1): DTGVSQNPRHKITKRGQNVTFRCDPISEHNRLYWYRQTLGQGPEFLTYFQNEAQLEKSRLLSDRFSAERPKGSFSTLEIQRTEQGDSAMYLCASTAGGAYNEQFFGPGTRLTVL.

The sample holds a few counts of this clonotype. V gene TRBV7-9 combines with J gene TRBJ2-3; D gene ambiguous. Germline CDR1 reads SEHNR; CDR2 reads FQNEAQ (reference sequence). The ends were cut back, 2 bases at V and 2 bases at J, with 8 bases in the middle. The CDR3 extends over 14 amino acids. The CDR3 reads CASSLMASTDTQYF. CDR3 nucleotides: TGTGCCAGCAGCTTAATGGCGTCCACAGATACGCAGTATTTT.

Many counts were recorded for this clonotype. This chain joins TRBV7-2 and TRBJ2-7, with D perhaps being TRBD1 or TRBD2 (5 bases each). The CDR3 length is 14 residues. The germline V gene has CDR1 SGHTA and CDR2 FQGNSA. Trimming shortened V by 1 base and J by 2 bases, and 9 bases separated the two germline ends. The CDR3 here is CASSLDGAAYEQYF. Here the CDR3 DNA reads TGTGCCAGCAGCTTAGACGGGGCCGCCTACGAGCAGTACTTC.